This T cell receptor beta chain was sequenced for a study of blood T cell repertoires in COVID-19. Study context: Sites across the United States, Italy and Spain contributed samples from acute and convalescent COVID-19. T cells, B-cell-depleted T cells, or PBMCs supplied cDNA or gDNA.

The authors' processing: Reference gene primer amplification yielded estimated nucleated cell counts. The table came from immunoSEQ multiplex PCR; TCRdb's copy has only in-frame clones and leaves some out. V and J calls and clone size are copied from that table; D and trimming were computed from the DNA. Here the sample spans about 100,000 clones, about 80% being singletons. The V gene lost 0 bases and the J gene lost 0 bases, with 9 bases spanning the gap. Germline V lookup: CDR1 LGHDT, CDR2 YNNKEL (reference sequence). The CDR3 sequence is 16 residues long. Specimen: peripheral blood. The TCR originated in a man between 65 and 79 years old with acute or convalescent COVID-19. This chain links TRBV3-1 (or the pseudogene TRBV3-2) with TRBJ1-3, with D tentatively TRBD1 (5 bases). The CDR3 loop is CASSQDGGSSGNTIYF. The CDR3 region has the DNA TGTGCCAGCAGCCAAGATGGGGGGAGCTCTGGAAACACCATATATTTT.